The 2 T cell receptor beta chains below come from one sample, sequenced in a study of blood T cell repertoires in COVID-19. TCRdb keeps only in-frame clones here, not all; method: immunoSEQ multiplex PCR. The sample shows some 160,000 clones, about nine tenths of them seen only once. Sequencing input: peripheral blood. The receptors shown here come from a woman in her 70s with acute or convalescent COVID-19.

The V gene is TRBV4-2, the J gene TRBJ1-5, with D maybe TRBD1 (6 bases). Trimming shortened V by 0 bases and J by 4 bases, and 16 bases separated the two germline ends. The germline gives CDR1 LGHNA, CDR2 YNFKEQ. The CDR3 is 17 amino acids. This CDR3 reads CASSQDPGQGINQPQHF. The CDR3, as DNA: TGTGCCAGCAGCCAAGATCCGGGGCAGGGGATTAATCAGCCCCAGCATTTT.

The CDR3 sequence: CASSIPRTGVGNSPLHF. The CDR3 DNA sequence: TGTGCCAGTAGTATCCCCCGGACAGGCGTTGGTAATTCACCCCTCCACTTT. The genes are TRBV19 and TRBJ1-6; 7 bases align to TRBD1. Germline CDR1 and CDR2: LNHDA and SQIVND (reference sequence). V lost 3 bases, J lost 6 bases, and 11 bases stayed unmatched. The CDR3 consists of 17 residues. Looking up the rest from reference TRBV19 and TRBJ1-6 gives the full variable domain: DGGITQSPKYLFRKEGQNVTLSCEQNLNHDAMYWYRQDPGQGLRLIYYSQIVNDFQKGDIAEGYSVSREKKESFPLTVTSAQKNPTAFYLCASSIPRTGVGNSPLHFGNGTRLTVT.